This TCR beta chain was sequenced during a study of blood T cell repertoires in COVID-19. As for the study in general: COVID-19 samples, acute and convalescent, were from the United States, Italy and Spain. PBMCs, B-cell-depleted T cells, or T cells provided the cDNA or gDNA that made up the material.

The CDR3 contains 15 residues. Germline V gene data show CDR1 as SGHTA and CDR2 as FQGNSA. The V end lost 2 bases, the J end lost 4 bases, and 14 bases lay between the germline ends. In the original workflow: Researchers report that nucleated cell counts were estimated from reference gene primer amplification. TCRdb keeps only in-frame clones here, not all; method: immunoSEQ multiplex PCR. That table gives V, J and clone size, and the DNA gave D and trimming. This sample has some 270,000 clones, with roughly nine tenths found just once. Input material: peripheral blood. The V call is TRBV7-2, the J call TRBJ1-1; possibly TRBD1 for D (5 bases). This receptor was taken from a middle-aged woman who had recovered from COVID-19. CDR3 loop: CASSLFPQGGTEAFF. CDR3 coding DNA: TGTGCCAGCAGCTTATTTCCCCAGGGTGGCACTGAAGCTTTCTTT.